The rows below give T cell receptor beta chains drawn from one sample of a study of blood T cell repertoires in COVID-19. Method: immunoSEQ multiplex PCR; TCRdb's copy keeps in-frame clones and lacks some. This table holds about 320,000 clones, 80% to 90% found once. Material: PBMCs or T cells enriched from blood (not recorded which). These receptors came from a young woman who had recovered from COVID-19. CDR3s include the opening cysteine and the closing phenylalanine or tryptophan. The D gene is left open where the match is weak. Expanded clones are given a class, and other clones once, few, many or no size at all.

d_gene	j_gene	v_gene	abundance	CDR3nt	CDR3aa
-	TRBJ2-7	TRBV6-1	-	TGTGCCAGCAGTGAAGGTCCGACCGGGACAACCTTCTCCTACGAGCAGTACTTC	CASSEGPTGTTFSYEQYF
-	TRBJ2-1	TRBV23-1	few	TGCGCCACCCTCAGTGATTCCTACAATGAGCAGTTCTTC	CATLSDSYNEQFF
TRBD1	TRBJ1-5	TRBV2	-	TGTGCCAGCAGGGCCGGGAGGGACAGGGGGCTTCAGCCCCAGCATTTT	CASRAGRDRGLQPQHF
-	TRBJ1-5	TRBV27	few	TGTGCCAGCAGCTCGGTCGGGGGGCCCCAGCATTTT	CASSSVGGPQHF
-	TRBJ1-2	TRBV28	-	TGTGCCAGCAGTTTTTGGGGGGGTCTCTATGGCTACACCTTC	CASSFWGGLYGYTF
TRBD2	TRBJ2-2	TRBV11-2	-	TGTGCCAGCAGCCAACTAACTAGCGGGGGCCTCACCGGGGAGCTGTTTTTT	CASSQLTSGGLTGELFF
-	TRBJ1-2	TRBV18	-	TGTGCCAGCTCACCGAACAGGGCCTATGGCTACACCTTC	CASSPNRAYGYTF
-	TRBJ1-1	TRBV7-8	-	TGTGCCAGCAGCTTGATGCCGGGACTCCGGAACACTGAAGCTTTCTTT	CASSLMPGLRNTEAFF
-	TRBJ1-2	TRBV5-5	-	TGTGCCAGCAGCGTCATACAGCCTAACTATGGCTACACCTTC	CASSVIQPNYGYTF
TRBD1	TRBJ1-2	TRBV5-4	-	TGTGCCAGCAGCTTGGCCCGGACAGGCCCTTATGGCTACACCTTC	CASSLARTGPYGYTF
TRBD2	TRBJ2-3	TRBV7-2	-	TGTGCCAGCAGGGTTGGGACTAGCGGGGCCCAGGGGCAGTATTTT	CASRVGTSGAQGQYF
TRBD2	TRBJ2-1	TRBV7-9	-	TGTGCCAGCAGCCTCCTCCTAGCGGCGGGTGAGCAGTTCTTC	CASSLLLAAGEQFF
TRBD1	TRBJ1-2	TRBV3-1/TRBV3-2	-	TGTGCCAGCAGCCAAGATACGGGACAGGCCCTTAACAGGGCGAGCTACACCTTC	CASSQDTGQALNRASYTF
-	TRBJ1-2	TRBV6-6	-	TGTGCCAGCAGCCCTCGGAGGGATATTAACTATGGCTACACCTTC	CASSPRRDINYGYTF
-	TRBJ1-1	TRBV6-5	-	TGTGCCAGCAGCTTATCAGGCGGAGGGGACACTGAAGCTTTCTTT	CASSLSGGGDTEAFF
-	TRBJ1-5	TRBV19	few	TGTGCCAGTAGTATAACCTACAGGGATCAGCCCCAGCATTTT	CASSITYRDQPQHF
TRBD1	TRBJ2-5	TRBV5-4	-	TGTGCCAGCAGTACGACTGCAGGGGGCCGGGAGACCCAGTACTTC	CASSTTAGGRETQYF
TRBD2	TRBJ2-3	TRBV5-4	-	TGTGCCAGCAGCTTGACTAGCGGGGGGGCGGGAGATACGCAGTATTTT	CASSLTSGGAGDTQYF
-	TRBJ1-5	TRBV28	few	TGTGCCAGCAGTTTATCCTCAGGGGATTGGAATCAGCCCCAGCATTTT	CASSLSSGDWNQPQHF
TRBD1	TRBJ1-2	TRBV13	-	TGTGCCAGCAGCTTTGGACAGGGTGGCTACACCTTC	CASSFGQGGYTF
-	TRBJ2-5	TRBV3-1/TRBV3-2	-	TGTGCCAGCAGCCACGTAGAGACCCAGTACTTC	CASSHVETQYF
TRBD1	TRBJ2-7	TRBV19	-	TGTGCCAGTGGAGGACAGGGGAATGCCTACGAGCAGTACTTC	CASGGQGNAYEQYF
-	TRBJ1-1	TRBV4-1	-	TGCGCCAGCAGCCAAGAGGCAACCATGAACACTGAAGCTTTCTTT	CASSQEATMNTEAFF
TRBD1	TRBJ1-2	TRBV7-2	-	TGTGCCAGCAGCTTAGAGGGACAGCACCTTAACTATGGCTACACCTTC	CASSLEGQHLNYGYTF
TRBD1	TRBJ1-1	TRBV11-2	few	TGTGCCAGCAGCTTACAACCAGGGGGAACTGAAGCTTTCTTT	CASSLQPGGTEAFF
-	TRBJ2-7	TRBV19	-	TGTGCCAGTAGTATAGAGGCCAGGGCTCCCTACGAGCAGTACTTC	CASSIEARAPYEQYF
-	TRBJ1-1	TRBV6-5	once	TGTGCCAGCAGCAGGACAGAAAACACTGAAGCTTTCTTT	CASSRTENTEAFF
TRBD1	TRBJ2-5	TRBV5-1	-	TGCGCCAGCAGCCCATATGGTCCCGGGACAGGGGCTCGTCAAGAGACCCAGTACTTC	CASSPYGPGTGARQETQYF
TRBD1	TRBJ1-3	TRBV6-5	-	TGTGCCAGCAGTTACTTCTCAGGGGGCCCCGGAAACACCATATATTTT	CASSYFSGGPGNTIYF
-	TRBJ2-3	TRBV6-5	few	TGTGCCAGCACCCAAAGCACAGATACGCAGTATTTT	CASTQSTDTQYF
TRBD1	TRBJ2-3	TRBV11-1	-	TGTGCCAGCAGCGCACAGGGGGTTGACGCAGATACGCAGTATTTT	CASSAQGVDADTQYF